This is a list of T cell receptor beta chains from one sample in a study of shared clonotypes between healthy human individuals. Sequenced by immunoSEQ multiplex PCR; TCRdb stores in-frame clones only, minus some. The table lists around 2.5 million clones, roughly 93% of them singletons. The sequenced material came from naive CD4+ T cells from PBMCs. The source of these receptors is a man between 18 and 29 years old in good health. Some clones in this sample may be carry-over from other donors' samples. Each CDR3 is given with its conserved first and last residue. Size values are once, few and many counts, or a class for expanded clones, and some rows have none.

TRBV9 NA CASSPQHGGYEQYF
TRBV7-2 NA CASSSDRGYTIYF
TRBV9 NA CASSVGSPPPFYEQYF
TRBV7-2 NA CASSLGGSGRAYNEQFF
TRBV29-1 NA CSGFPGDTEAFF
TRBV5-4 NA CASSRRDAYTDTQYF
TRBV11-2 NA CASSLGLPGGGALYEQYF
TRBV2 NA CASSGWEHEQFF
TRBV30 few CAWTLGVHTEAFF
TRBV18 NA CASSPRQGPGNEQYF
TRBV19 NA CASSTGGLGNQPQHF
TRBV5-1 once CASSLGQPQGNTIYF
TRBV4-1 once CASSPPGAYEQYF
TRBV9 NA CASSPTWDRNTEAFF
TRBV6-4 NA CASSGTGSTDTQYF
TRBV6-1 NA CASSERGETQYF
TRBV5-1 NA CASSLLNSHTEAFF
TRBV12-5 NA CASGGAGEETQYF
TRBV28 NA CASSLAGQDSYEQYF
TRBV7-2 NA CASSLDRGAYNEQFF
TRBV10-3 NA CAISEGARYEQYF
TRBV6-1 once CASSTRPYEQYF
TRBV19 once CASSTEFGELFF
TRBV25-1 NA CASSEPPTGANTGELFF
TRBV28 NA CASSHPFGHLGRFYEQYF
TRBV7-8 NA CASSSKTGVTYNEQFF
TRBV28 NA CASSSQGGEEKLFF
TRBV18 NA CASSPTDSTDTQYF
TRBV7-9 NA CASSSPRRGWENEQYF
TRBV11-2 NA CASSLAGGQNIQYF
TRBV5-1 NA CASSFIAGGNGYTF
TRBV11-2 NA CASSLDTGVGEKLFF
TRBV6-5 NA CASSGGQGARETQYF
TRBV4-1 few CASSQDTLTPQHF
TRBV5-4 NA CASSPLAGGSSGANVLTF
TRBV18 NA CASSQGAEETQYF
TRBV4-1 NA CASSQPTSSRSYEQYF
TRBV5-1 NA CASSLEGVPGGELFF
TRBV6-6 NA CASSSQGSSYEQYF
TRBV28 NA CASSFVATEAFF
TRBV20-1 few CSAQAEKLFF
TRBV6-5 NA CASRPPGLAVVEQFF